One and the same sample provided the 18 T cell receptor beta chains below, sequenced in a study of shared clonotypes between healthy human individuals. The data were produced by immunoSEQ multiplex PCR, yet TCRdb's version contains in-frame clones alone and is incomplete. The sample has 400,000 to 500,000 clones; 76% are singletons. The source material was PBMCs. The receptors originated from a woman aged 40 to 49 in good health. Some clones in this sample may be carry-over from other donors' samples.

The chain recombines TRBV11-2 with TRBJ1-1, with TRBD1 matching over 9 bases. Trimming took 6 bases from V and 3 from J; bases not matched to a gene: 8. This CDR3 comprises 15 residues. The V gene's germline CDR1 is SGHAT and CDR2 FQNNGV. The CDR3 spells CASSRTGGSDTEAFF. DNA for the CDR3: TGTGCCAGCAGTCGAACAGGGGGCTCGGACACTGAAGCTTTCTTT. Variable domain in full (rest from reference TRBV11-2 and TRBJ1-1): EAGVAQSPRYKIIEKRQSVAFWCNPISGHATLYWYQQILGQGPKLLIQFQNNGVVDDSQLPKDRFSAERLKGVDSTLKIQPAKLEDSAVYLCASSRTGGSDTEAFFGQGTRLTVV.

The chain employs TRBV30 and TRBJ1-1; D uncertain. This CDR3 is 13 amino acids long. CDR1 and CDR2 from the germline V gene are GTSNPN and SVGIG (reference sequence). V gave up 5 bases and J gave up 2 bases, with 12 bases separating them. CDR3 sequence reads: CAWALNSNTEAFF. The CDR3 bases are TGTGCCTGGGCCCTGAATAGTAACACTGAAGCTTTCTTT.

Of note for this clone: No conserved phenylalanine or tryptophan ends this CDR3, so it is likely a read error. The chain employs TRBV11-2 and TRBJ2-7, with D tentatively TRBD2 (6 bases). Germline CDR1 is SGHAT and CDR2 is FQNNGV. With 5 bases removed from V and 6 bases from J, the gap between germline ends came to 11 bases. The CDR3 sequence is 12 residues long. The CDR3 nucleotides read TGTGCCAGCAGCATCAGGGACTCCGAGCAGTACCTC. This translates into CASSIRDSEQYL.

This clone was observed a few times. The chain recombines TRBV7-2 with TRBJ2-7; weak D call: TRBD2 (5 bases). V was trimmed by 2 bases and J by 6 bases, leaving 11 bases between them. This CDR3 is built from 13 residues. CDR1 and CDR2 (germline): SGHTA, FQGNSA. This CDR3 is CASSLSEGSEQYF. DNA for the CDR3: TGTGCCAGCAGCTTATCCGAGGGTTCCGAGCAGTACTTC.

This clone came up many times. This chain links TRBV30 with TRBJ2-5; 10 positions agree with TRBD2. The V gene end was trimmed by 7 bases and the J gene end by 3 bases; junction bases not matched to a gene: 14. The CDR3 has 16 amino acids. Germline lookup yields CDR1 GTSNPN and CDR2 SVGIG (reference sequence). CDR3 sequence reads: CALSRQLAGAEETQYF. The CDR3 nucleotides are TGTGCCTTATCCCGCCAGCTAGCGGGGGCGGAAGAGACCCAGTACTTC.

The J gene is TRBJ2-6, the V gene TRBV6-1; D ambiguous. The germline V gene encodes CDR1 MNHNS and CDR2 SASEGT. The CDR3 has 16 residues. The V end lost 2 bases, the J end lost 0 bases, and 8 bases lay between the germline ends. CDR3 bases: TGTGCCAGCAGTGAATTTCCAGGCTCTGGGGCCAACGTCCTGACTTTC. Amino acid sequence: CASSEFPGSGANVLTF.

V and J are TRBV7-3 and TRBJ2-1, with 8 bases fitting TRBD2. The ends lost 0 bases at V and 0 bases at J; junction bases unmatched: 13. The CDR3 length is 20 residues. The germline gives CDR1 SGHTA, CDR2 FQGTGA. CDR3 residues: CASSLTGASGLPSSYNEQFF. CDR3 DNA: TGTGCCAGCAGCTTAACCGGTGCTAGCGGGTTACCGAGCTCCTACAATGAGCAGTTCTTC.

This sequence joins TRBV2 and TRBJ1-3; weak D call: TRBD1 (5 bases). This CDR3 spans 15 amino acids. V lost 2 bases and J lost 4, with 12 bases in between. CDR1 and CDR2 from the germline V gene are SNHLY and FYNNEI. The CDR3 DNA is TGTGCCAGCAGTGAAAGACAGACAACCGGAAACACCATATATTTT. Its protein product is CASSERQTTGNTIYF.

This clone turned up a few times. This chain connects TRBV6-6 to TRBJ1-5; D remains unclear. The CDR3 is made up of 14 amino acids. V lost 5 bases and J lost 0, with 8 bases in between. Germline V CDR1 and CDR2: MNHNY, SVGAGI (reference sequence). CDR3 sequence: CASSQRDSNQPQHF. The CDR3 DNA follows: TGTGCCAGCAGTCAAAGGGATAGCAATCAGCCCCAGCATTTT.

The chain is built from TRBV7-9 and TRBJ2-7; D remains ambiguous. Trimming removed 0 bases at V and 2 bases at J, with 8 bases between. This CDR3 comprises 14 residues. Germline V lookup: CDR1 SEHNR, CDR2 FQNEAQ (reference sequence). CDR3 bases: TGTGCCAGCAGCTTAGCCGCTCCTCCCTACGAGCAGTACTTC. Translating it yields CASSLAAPPYEQYF.

The V call is TRBV18, the J call TRBJ2-7; the D gene is possibly TRBD1 (5 bases). V shed 6 bases and J shed 1 base, with 13 bases lying between them. The germline V gene has CDR1 KGHSH and CDR2 LQKENI. The CDR3 spans 14 residues. CDR3 sequence (DNA): TGTGCCAGCTCTTCCCAGACAGATTCCTACGAGCAGTACTTC. Its protein is CASSSQTDSYEQYF.

J is TRBJ2-1 and V is TRBV9; D not resolved. CDR3 size: 14 residues. The germline CDR1 and CDR2 sequences are SGDLS and YYNGEE. V lost 4 bases and J 4 bases, leaving 12 bases between the germline ends. The CDR3 is CASSLEMVYNEQFF. The CDR3 nucleotides read TGTGCCAGCAGCCTTGAGATGGTGTACAATGAGCAGTTCTTC.

CDR3 DNA: TGTGCCAGTAGTACACCACCGGGACAGACGTCTTGGTATGAAAAACTGTTTTTT. Its protein product is CASSTPPGQTSWYEKLFF. The J gene is TRBJ1-4, the V gene TRBV19, with 7 positions matching TRBD1. This CDR3 contains 18 residues. Trimming removed 4 bases from V and 6 bases from J; junction bases left unmatched: 17. Germline V gene sequence: CDR1 LNHDA, CDR2 SQIVND (reference sequence).

This clone was observed a few times. V and J are TRBV30 and TRBJ1-2; 7 bases agree with TRBD1. Germline V gene lookup returns CDR1 GTSNPN and CDR2 SVGIG (reference sequence). After removal of 5 bases from V and 5 bases from J, the junction contained 11 bases not matched to a gene. CDR3 length equals 14 residues. CDR3 in amino acids: CAWAPGQLRYGYTF. The CDR3 nucleotides are TGTGCCTGGGCGCCGGGACAGTTACGATATGGCTACACCTTC.

A single count supports this clone. The chain is built from TRBV19 and TRBJ1-2, with D maybe TRBD1 (5 bases). Trimming pared 6 bases from V and 6 bases from J, leaving 14 bases between. Per the germline V gene, CDR1 is LNHDA and CDR2 is SQIVND (reference sequence). This CDR3 has 13 amino acids. For the CDR3, the DNA is TGTGCCAGTAGCGGAGGGGCTTGGGATGGCTACACCTTC. Translated, it gives CASSGGAWDGYTF.

The rearrangement links TRBV19 to TRBJ2-1, with D perhaps TRBD1 or TRBD2 (6 bases each). This CDR3 region has 12 residues. Deletions cut 3 bases from V and 9 bases from J, with 9 bases between. The germline V gene encodes CDR1 LNHDA and CDR2 SQIVND (reference sequence). Here the CDR3 reads CASSMGGSEQFF. The CDR3 bases are TGTGCCAGTAGTATGGGGGGCAGTGAGCAGTTCTTC.

For the CDR3, the DNA is TGCGCCAGCAGTGAGTCAGTTCCGGGGGGCTATGGGGTTGGGCGCACTGAAGCTTTCTTT. Translation gives CASSESVPGGYGVGRTEAFF. The chain has TRBV10-2 and TRBJ1-1, with D perhaps matching TRBD1 (6 bases). From germline, CDR1 is WSHSY and CDR2 SAAADI. CDR3 length: 20 residues. Trimming shortened V by 0 bases and J by 4 bases, and 27 bases separated the two germline ends.

The rearrangement uses TRBV19 and TRBJ1-2; unclear D gene. The CDR3 consists of 15 residues. Trimming pared 6 bases from V and 2 bases from J, leaving 16 bases between. Germline V gene sequence: CDR1 LNHDA, CDR2 SQIVND (reference sequence). The CDR3 DNA reads TGTGCCAGTAGACCCCGGGATAGAGGAAACTATGGCTACACCTTC. As protein: CASRPRDRGNYGYTF.